These T cell receptor beta chains were read from a single sample in a study of blood T cell repertoires in COVID-19. The assay was immunoSEQ multiplex PCR, and TCRdb's table has in-frame clones only and misses some. The table has some 150,000 clones, over 75% seen once. Sample: peripheral blood. The receptors come from a woman aged 60 to 75 with active COVID-19. Each CDR3 is given with its conserved first and last residue. The order of the fields is CDR3 protein, CDR3 DNA, D gene, V gene, clone size, J gene. A D gene is named only where the DNA matches it firmly. Not every row has a clone size; where given, it reads once, few, many or a size class.

CDR3aa: CASSLATSGVQYF; CDR3nt: TGCGCCAGCAGCTTGGCGACTAGTGGGGTGCAGTACTTC; d_gene: NA; v_gene: TRBV5-1; abundance: NA; j_gene: TRBJ2-7
CDR3aa: CAISASGTGKTQYF; CDR3nt: TGTGCCATCAGTGCCTCCGGGACAGGGAAGACCCAGTACTTC; d_gene: TRBD1; v_gene: TRBV10-3; abundance: NA; j_gene: TRBJ2-5
CDR3aa: CATLPGGLAFYEQYF; CDR3nt: TGTGCCACCCTCCCCGGGGGGCTAGCGTTTTACGAGCAGTACTTC; d_gene: NA; v_gene: TRBV28; abundance: NA; j_gene: TRBJ2-7
CDR3aa: CASSPKGFPSSWEQYF; CDR3nt: TGTGCCAGCAGCCCAAAGGGGTTTCCCTCCTCTTGGGAGCAGTACTTC; d_gene: NA; v_gene: TRBV7-9; abundance: NA; j_gene: TRBJ2-7
CDR3aa: CASSLGPGDLPGELFF; CDR3nt: TGTGCCAGCAGCTTGGGGCCAGGCGACCTCCCCGGGGAGCTGTTTTTT; d_gene: NA; v_gene: TRBV5-6; abundance: NA; j_gene: TRBJ2-2
CDR3aa: CASSSGSSSYNEQFF; CDR3nt: TGTGCCAGCAGCTCCGGCTCTAGCTCCTACAATGAGCAGTTCTTC; d_gene: NA; v_gene: TRBV7-3; abundance: few; j_gene: TRBJ2-1
CDR3aa: CAISGGTSQDNEQFF; CDR3nt: TGTGCCATCAGTGGCGGGACTAGCCAAGACAATGAGCAGTTCTTC; d_gene: TRBD2; v_gene: TRBV10-3; abundance: NA; j_gene: TRBJ2-1
CDR3aa: CASSYNNEQFF; CDR3nt: TGTGCCAGCAGTTACAACAATGAGCAGTTCTTC; d_gene: NA; v_gene: TRBV28; abundance: few; j_gene: TRBJ2-1
CDR3aa: CASSASGTGGEKLFF; CDR3nt: TGCGCCAGCAGTGCTTCGGGGACAGGGGGCGAAAAACTGTTTTTT; d_gene: TRBD1; v_gene: TRBV5-1; abundance: NA; j_gene: TRBJ1-4
CDR3aa: CASRTWDSYNEQFF; CDR3nt: TGTGCCAGCAGGACGTGGGACAGCTACAATGAGCAGTTCTTC; d_gene: TRBD1; v_gene: TRBV7-9; abundance: many; j_gene: TRBJ2-1
CDR3aa: CASSVTGTLYEQYF; CDR3nt: TGTGCCAGCAGCGTCACAGGGACCCTCTACGAGCAGTACTTC; d_gene: NA; v_gene: TRBV9; abundance: NA; j_gene: TRBJ2-7
CDR3aa: CASSPPSTYEQYF; CDR3nt: TGTGCCAGCTCACCACCTAGTACCTACGAGCAGTACTTC; d_gene: NA; v_gene: TRBV18; abundance: NA; j_gene: TRBJ2-7
CDR3aa: CSVGFGDSNQPQHF; CDR3nt: TGCAGCGTTGGTTTTGGAGATAGCAATCAGCCCCAGCATTTT; d_gene: NA; v_gene: TRBV29-1; abundance: few; j_gene: TRBJ1-5
CDR3aa: CASSCIPARGQTLPISNTGELFF; CDR3nt: TGTGCCAGCAGCTGCATTCCCGCTCGGGGACAGACTTTGCCAATTTCGAACACCGGGGAGCTGTTTTTT; d_gene: TRBD1; v_gene: TRBV3-1/TRBV3-2; abundance: once; j_gene: TRBJ2-2
CDR3aa: CASSRVTGTYGYTF; CDR3nt: TGTGCCAGCAGCCGAGTGACAGGGACTTATGGCTACACCTTC; d_gene: TRBD1; v_gene: TRBV14; abundance: few; j_gene: TRBJ1-2
CDR3aa: CASSFGDFEGQETQYF; CDR3nt: TGCGCCAGCAGCTTCGGGGACTTCGAGGGTCAAGAGACCCAGTACTTC; d_gene: NA; v_gene: TRBV5-1; abundance: few; j_gene: TRBJ2-5
CDR3aa: CASQTSGSRETQYF; CDR3nt: TGTGCCAGCCAGACTAGCGGGAGTCGAGAGACCCAGTACTTC; d_gene: TRBD2; v_gene: TRBV6-5; abundance: NA; j_gene: TRBJ2-5
CDR3aa: CASSDLGRGRTEAFF; CDR3nt: TGTGCCAGCAGTGACCTTGGCAGGGGGCGAACTGAAGCTTTCTTT; d_gene: TRBD1; v_gene: TRBV6-1; abundance: NA; j_gene: TRBJ1-1
CDR3aa: CATKSTGANTEAFF; CDR3nt: TGTGCCACGAAAAGCACAGGGGCTAACACTGAAGCTTTCTTT; d_gene: TRBD1; v_gene: TRBV24-1; abundance: NA; j_gene: TRBJ1-1
CDR3aa: CAWLGDMNTEAFF; CDR3nt: TGTGCCTGGTTGGGAGACATGAACACTGAAGCTTTCTTT; d_gene: NA; v_gene: TRBV30; abundance: NA; j_gene: TRBJ1-1
CDR3aa: CASSGGLARLEQYF; CDR3nt: TGTGCCAGCAGCGGGGGACTAGCTCGCCTCGAGCAGTACTTC; d_gene: TRBD2; v_gene: TRBV4-2; abundance: few; j_gene: TRBJ2-7
CDR3aa: CASSRSTGQYNEQFF; CDR3nt: TGTGCCAGCTCACGGTCTACAGGGCAATACAATGAGCAGTTCTTC; d_gene: NA; v_gene: TRBV18; abundance: NA; j_gene: TRBJ2-1
CDR3aa: CASSPNLGVGSQYF; CDR3nt: TGTGCCAGCAGCCCCAACCTAGGGGTAGGTTCCCAGTACTTC; d_gene: NA; v_gene: TRBV5-6; abundance: NA; j_gene: TRBJ2-5
CDR3aa: CASSRDAQGTGYTF; CDR3nt: TGTGCCAGCAGCCGCGACGCCCAGGGGACCGGCTACACCTTC; d_gene: NA; v_gene: TRBV6-6; abundance: NA; j_gene: TRBJ1-2
CDR3aa: CASSQTETYEQYF; CDR3nt: TGCGCCAGCAGCCAGACAGAAACCTACGAGCAGTACTTC; d_gene: NA; v_gene: TRBV5-1; abundance: few; j_gene: TRBJ2-7